This T cell receptor beta chain was sequenced during a study of blood T cell repertoires in COVID-19. Profiled with immunoSEQ multiplex PCR; TCRdb holds only in-frame clones, not every one. The sample yields 110,000 to 150,000 clones, 84% seen once. V trimming: 1 base; J trimming: 3 bases; junction bases outside the gene matches: 15. Germline CDR1 reads LNHDA; CDR2 reads SQIVND (reference sequence). This CDR3 is built from 19 residues. Sequencing was carried out using PBMCs or T cells enriched from blood (not recorded which). This sequence joins TRBV19 and TRBJ2-1, with 7 bases fitting TRBD2. The TCR sequence derives from a woman aged 18-35 years who had been exposed to COVID-19. CDR3 in amino acids: CASSIGSRGRGLFYNEQFF. The CDR3 nucleotides read TGTGCCAGTAGTATAGGAAGTCGAGGGCGGGGGTTGTTCTACAATGAGCAGTTCTTC.